This TCR beta chain was recorded in a study of beta chain features in type 1 diabetes. At the level of the study: The patient and healthy donor groups were comparable for age, gender and cell yields. Whole-study results and caveats: The study found moderately but significantly shorter TCRB CDR3s in all four CD4+ subsets of Type 1 diabetes patients.

TCRB transcripts that were expressed got sequenced, as all of the isolated RNA had been reverse transcribed. Profiled with immunoSEQ multiplex PCR; TCRdb holds only in-frame clones, not every one. This table holds approximately 600,000 clones, 9.5% to 15% found once. With V trimmed by 8 bases and J by 2 bases, 3 bases remained unmatched. The CDR3 spans 13 residues. Germline loops: CDR1 MDHEN, CDR2 SYDVKM. Only a few counts were recorded for this clone. Its antigen is currently unknown. The chain recombines TRBV28 with TRBJ2-5; 9 bases map to TRBD1. The TCR sequence derives from a young man with type 1 diabetes. The sample consisted of naive CD4+ T cells from blood. The CDR3 reads CASRGTGQETQYF. In nucleotides, the CDR3 is TGTGCCAGCCGAGGGACAGGGCAAGAGACCCAGTACTTC.